The rows below give T cell receptor beta chains drawn from one sample of a study of shared T cell receptors in the human thymus. Sequencing was performed with immunoSEQ multiplex PCR; in TCRdb, only in-frame clones are kept and a portion is missing. The data contain hundreds of thousands of clones, roughly 90% of them singletons. These data also formed part of another study, on human thymus T cells.

Input material: thymocytes. The source is a boy in the first two years of life with a congenital heart defect. Each CDR3 is given with its conserved first and last residue. The D gene is left open where the match is weak. The size entry is marked missing in some rows and otherwise reads once, few, many or a size class.

CDR3 length: 14; V gene: TRBV6-1; clone size: .; J gene: TRBJ1-2; D gene: TRBD1; CDR3 protein: CASRGQGRNYGYTF; CDR3 DNA: TGTGCCAGCAGGGGACAGGGAAGGAACTATGGCTACACCTTC
CDR3 length: 18; V gene: TRBV5-1; clone size: once; J gene: TRBJ2-1; D gene: .; CDR3 protein: CASSPKGGGASGDNEQFF; CDR3 DNA: TGCGCCAGCAGCCCCAAGGGGGGAGGCGCTAGCGGCGACAATGAGCAGTTCTTC
CDR3 length: 15; V gene: TRBV4-3; clone size: .; J gene: TRBJ2-1; D gene: .; CDR3 protein: CASSQETGAGNEQFF; CDR3 DNA: TGCGCCAGCAGCCAAGAAACGGGAGCGGGCAATGAGCAGTTCTTC
CDR3 length: 15; V gene: TRBV29-1; clone size: .; J gene: TRBJ2-3; D gene: TRBD2; CDR3 protein: CSVGGGRLGTDTQYF; CDR3 DNA: TGCAGCGTTGGTGGCGGGAGACTCGGCACAGATACGCAGTATTTT
CDR3 length: 16; V gene: TRBV2; clone size: .; J gene: TRBJ1-5; D gene: TRBD1; CDR3 protein: CASSADGTGGSQPQHF; CDR3 DNA: TGTGCCAGCAGTGCTGATGGGACAGGGGGAAGTCAGCCCCAGCATTTT
CDR3 length: 17; V gene: TRBV4-1; clone size: once; J gene: TRBJ2-7; D gene: TRBD1; CDR3 protein: CASSQDRGQGMAYEQYF; CDR3 DNA: TGCGCCAGCAGCCAAGATCGGGGACAGGGAATGGCCTACGAGCAGTACTTC
CDR3 length: 11; V gene: TRBV20-1; clone size: .; J gene: TRBJ2-2; D gene: .; CDR3 protein: CSACYTGELFF; CDR3 DNA: TGCAGTGCCTGTTACACCGGGGAGCTGTTTTTT
CDR3 length: 14; V gene: TRBV10-1; clone size: once; J gene: TRBJ2-1; D gene: TRBD2; CDR3 protein: CASVIAGVYGEQFF; CDR3 DNA: TGCGCCAGCGTAATAGCGGGAGTTTATGGTGAGCAGTTCTTC
CDR3 length: 13; V gene: TRBV7-9; clone size: .; J gene: TRBJ2-1; D gene: TRBD1; CDR3 protein: CASSDDRGEGQFF; CDR3 DNA: TGTGCCAGCAGCGACGACAGGGGAGAGGGTCAGTTCTTC
CDR3 length: 16; V gene: TRBV9; clone size: .; J gene: TRBJ2-5; D gene: TRBD2; CDR3 protein: CASSVDQREGKETQYF; CDR3 DNA: TGTGCCAGCAGCGTAGACCAGCGGGAGGGCAAAGAGACCCAGTACTTC
CDR3 length: 16; V gene: TRBV7-6; clone size: .; J gene: TRBJ1-5; D gene: TRBD1; CDR3 protein: CASSPKQGAKGQPQHF; CDR3 DNA: TGTGCCAGCAGCCCCAAACAGGGGGCGAAGGGCCAGCCCCAGCATTTT
CDR3 length: 14; V gene: TRBV7-3; clone size: .; J gene: TRBJ2-2; D gene: TRBD1; CDR3 protein: CASSSTGGTGELFF; CDR3 DNA: TGTGCCAGCAGCTCCACAGGGGGCACCGGGGAGCTGTTTTTT
CDR3 length: 15; V gene: TRBV27; clone size: .; J gene: TRBJ2-7; D gene: .; CDR3 protein: CASSLAGLARDEQYF; CDR3 DNA: TGTGCCAGCAGTTTGGCCGGACTGGCACGCGACGAGCAGTACTTC
CDR3 length: 16; V gene: TRBV10-3; clone size: few; J gene: TRBJ1-2; D gene: .; CDR3 protein: CAISVIRTEGLNGYTF; CDR3 DNA: TGTGCCATCAGTGTCATCCGGACAGAGGGCCTGAATGGCTACACCTTC
CDR3 length: 13; V gene: TRBV5-1; clone size: .; J gene: TRBJ1-1; D gene: TRBD1; CDR3 protein: CASSLTGGDEAFF; CDR3 DNA: TGCGCCAGCAGCCTCACAGGGGGCGATGAAGCTTTCTTT
CDR3 length: 17; V gene: TRBV27; clone size: once; J gene: TRBJ2-5; D gene: TRBD2; CDR3 protein: CASKGETSGAIWETQYF; CDR3 DNA: TGTGCCAGCAAAGGGGAGACTAGCGGGGCGATCTGGGAGACCCAGTACTTC
CDR3 length: 16; V gene: TRBV6-5; clone size: .; J gene: TRBJ2-3; D gene: TRBD2; CDR3 protein: CASSYGWEGSTDTQYF; CDR3 DNA: TGTGCCAGCAGTTACGGGTGGGAGGGGAGCACAGATACGCAGTATTTT
CDR3 length: 13; V gene: TRBV27; clone size: .; J gene: TRBJ2-7; D gene: .; CDR3 protein: CASSLSQGSEQYF; CDR3 DNA: TGTGCCAGCAGTTTATCGCAGGGCTCCGAGCAGTACTTC
CDR3 length: 17; V gene: TRBV5-7; clone size: .; J gene: TRBJ2-1; D gene: .; CDR3 protein: CASSWRDLAGNYNEQFF; CDR3 DNA: TGTGCCAGCAGCTGGAGGGATTTGGCGGGAAACTACAATGAGCAGTTCTTC
CDR3 length: 13; V gene: TRBV2; clone size: .; J gene: TRBJ2-1; D gene: TRBD2; CDR3 protein: CASSSLAGALQFF; CDR3 DNA: TGTGCCAGCAGTTCACTAGCGGGAGCTTTGCAGTTCTTC
CDR3 length: 16; V gene: TRBV11-3; clone size: .; J gene: TRBJ2-1; D gene: .; CDR3 protein: CASSITASPPRVEQFF; CDR3 DNA: TGTGCCAGCAGCATAACGGCTAGCCCCCCTAGGGTCGAGCAGTTCTTC
CDR3 length: 16; V gene: TRBV28; clone size: few; J gene: TRBJ2-7; D gene: .; CDR3 protein: CASSPLRNPGGIEQYF; CDR3 DNA: TGTGCCAGCAGTCCGTTACGTAACCCCGGAGGGATCGAGCAGTACTTC
CDR3 length: 16; V gene: TRBV7-6; clone size: .; J gene: TRBJ2-7; D gene: TRBD2; CDR3 protein: CASRATGLAGDYEQYF; CDR3 DNA: TGTGCCAGCAGAGCAACGGGACTAGCGGGAGACTACGAGCAGTACTTC
CDR3 length: 16; V gene: TRBV6-1; clone size: once; J gene: TRBJ2-2; D gene: TRBD1; CDR3 protein: CASSEGGQGATGELFF; CDR3 DNA: TGTGCCAGCAGTGAAGGGGGACAGGGGGCCACCGGGGAGCTGTTTTTT
CDR3 length: 21; V gene: TRBV7-6; clone size: .; J gene: TRBJ1-5; D gene: TRBD1; CDR3 protein: CASSLAPGQGGLPYSNQPQHF; CDR3 DNA: TGTGCCAGCAGCTTAGCGCCGGGACAGGGAGGCCTTCCCTATAGCAATCAGCCCCAGCATTTT
CDR3 length: 16; V gene: TRBV11-2; clone size: .; J gene: TRBJ2-7; D gene: TRBD2; CDR3 protein: CASSSRASGVLYEQYF; CDR3 DNA: TGTGCCAGCAGCTCTCGAGCGAGCGGGGTACTCTACGAGCAGTACTTC
CDR3 length: 16; V gene: TRBV4-2; clone size: .; J gene: TRBJ2-7; D gene: TRBD2; CDR3 protein: CASSLGTSGIGYEQYF; CDR3 DNA: TGTGCCAGCAGCCTCGGGACTAGCGGGATAGGCTACGAGCAGTACTTC
CDR3 length: 16; V gene: TRBV25-1; clone size: .; J gene: TRBJ1-2; D gene: .; CDR3 protein: CASSEYTPGKSYGYTF; CDR3 DNA: TGTGCCAGCAGTGAATATACCCCGGGGAAGAGCTATGGCTACACCTTC
CDR3 length: 14; V gene: TRBV28; clone size: few; J gene: TRBJ1-1; D gene: TRBD1; CDR3 protein: CASSPRQGNTEAFF; CDR3 DNA: TGTGCCAGCAGTCCTCGACAGGGGAACACTGAAGCTTTCTTT
CDR3 length: 16; V gene: TRBV10-3; clone size: .; J gene: TRBJ2-7; D gene: TRBD2; CDR3 protein: CAIRSSTSGRVYEQYF; CDR3 DNA: TGTGCCATCAGGAGTTCGACTAGCGGGAGAGTATACGAGCAGTACTTC